This entry lists 21 T cell receptor beta chains sequenced from one sample in a study of T cell responses to AZD1222 COVID-19 vaccine. Generated by immunoSEQ multiplex PCR, the TCRdb table keeps only in-frame clones and is missing some. Of about 90,000 clones in the sample, approximately 83% were seen once. Material: peripheral blood, obtained on day 0 of AZD1222 vaccination. The receptors derive from an adult in good health.

This clone was counted a single time. This rearrangement joins TRBV14 to TRBJ1-2; 8 nucleotides match TRBD1. V was pared by 3 bases and J by 4 bases, with 7 bases of the junction left unmatched. Germline CDR1 reads SGHDN; CDR2 reads FVKESK. The CDR3 totals 15 residues. CDR3 nucleotides: TGTGCCAGCAGCCAGAACTTACAGGGGGGCTATGGCTACACCTTC. Its translation is CASSQNLQGGYGYTF.

This chain uses TRBV28 with TRBJ1-2; unclear D gene. The CDR3 is made up of 16 amino acids. Looked up from germline, CDR1 is MDHEN and CDR2 is SYDVKM. V gave up 2 bases and J gave up 7 bases, with 20 bases separating them. This chain's CDR3 is CASSLTRTPSAGGYTF. For the CDR3, the DNA is TGTGCCAGCAGTTTAACTCGAACTCCCTCTGCTGGTGGCTACACCTTC.

V and J are TRBV18 and TRBJ2-3; TRBD1 agrees at 9 bases. V lost 4 bases, J lost 0 bases, and 14 bases stayed unmatched. CDR3 size: 19 residues. Germline assignment: CDR1 KGHSH and CDR2 LQKENI. The CDR3 region is CASSRNRDRAPESTDTQYF. The DNA for the CDR3 is TGTGCCAGCTCACGTAACCGGGACAGGGCCCCCGAAAGCACAGATACGCAGTATTTT.

The chain carries TRBV18 and TRBJ1-2; D is perhaps TRBD1 (5 bases). This CDR3 is 15 amino acids long. Germline-derived CDR1 and CDR2 are KGHSH and LQKENI. V shed 0 bases and J shed 6 bases, with 14 bases lying between them. CDR3: CASSPPGEPGHGYTF. In DNA, the CDR3 is TGTGCCAGCTCACCACCGGGGGAACCAGGGCATGGCTACACCTTC.

The rearrangement uses TRBV6-1 and TRBJ2-3; 11 positions match TRBD1. The CDR3 spans 17 residues. CDR1 MNHNS and CDR2 SASEGT come from the germline V gene. Trimming took 4 bases from V and 2 from J; bases not matched to a gene: 8. The CDR3: CASSARGTGGPTDTQYF. The CDR3 DNA reads TGTGCCAGCAGTGCTCGAGGGACAGGGGGTCCCACAGATACGCAGTATTTT.

This clone showed up just a few times. CDR3 sequence reads: CASSWGTGTAKETQYF. CDR3 bases: TGTGCCAGCAGTTGGGGTACCGGGACAGCGAAGGAGACCCAGTACTTC. The J gene is TRBJ2-5, the V gene TRBV5-6; 7 nucleotides match TRBD1. This CDR3 spans 16 amino acids. V shed 5 bases, J shed 5 bases, and the junction held 15 bases outside the gene matches. Germline CDR1 SGHDT, CDR2 YYEEEE. Looking up the rest from reference TRBV5-6 and TRBJ2-5 gives the full variable domain: DAGVTQSPTHLIKTRGQQVTLRCSPKSGHDTVSWYQQALGQGPQFIFQYYEEEERQRGNFPDRFSGHQFPNYSSELNVNALLLGDSALYLCASSWGTGTAKETQYFGPGTRLLVL.

CDR3 protein: CASTLQGRNTEAFF. The CDR3 DNA sequence: TGTGCCAGCACGCTACAGGGGAGGAACACTGAAGCTTTCTTT. The V and J genes are TRBV7-9 and TRBJ1-1, with 7 bases aligning to TRBD1. The length of the CDR3 is 14 residues. V lost 7 bases and J lost 1; bases outside the gene matches: 6. Germline CDR1 reads SEHNR; CDR2 reads FQNEAQ (reference sequence). Variable domain in full (rest from reference TRBV7-9 and TRBJ1-1): DTGVSQNPRHKITKRGQNVTFRCDPISEHNRLYWYRQTLGQGPEFLTYFQNEAQLEKSRLLSDRFSAERPKGSFSTLEIQRTEQGDSAMYLCASTLQGRNTEAFFGQGTRLTVV.

This rearrangement joins TRBV5-5 to TRBJ2-1, with 7 bases identical to TRBD2. The CDR3 is 15 residues long. The germline V gene has CDR1 SGHKS and CDR2 YYEKEE (reference sequence). The trim removed 4 bases at V and 5 bases at J, leaving 9 bases unmatched. CDR3 protein: CASSPSAGVNNEQFF. In nucleotides, the CDR3 is TGTGCCAGCAGCCCCTCGGCGGGGGTGAACAATGAGCAGTTCTTC.

The rearrangement joins TRBV25-1 to TRBJ1-2; D call uncertain. The CDR3 is 12 amino acids. Trimming pared 1 base from V and 8 bases from J, leaving 8 bases between. CDR1 is MGHDK and CDR2 is SYGVNS in the germline V gene. Here the CDR3 reads CASSELGGGYTF. Here the CDR3 DNA reads TGTGCCAGCAGTGAATTAGGTGGGGGCTACACCTTC.

The V gene is TRBV7-9, the J gene TRBJ2-3, with D perhaps TRBD1 (6 bases). Trimming left V 5 bases short and J 7 bases short, with 13 bases between. Germline V gene sequence: CDR1 SEHNR, CDR2 FQNEAQ (reference sequence). The CDR3 covers 13 residues. As DNA, the CDR3 is TGTGCCAGCAGCGCCCGCAGGGGCCATACGCAGTATTTT. Amino acids: CASSARRGHTQYF.

V gene TRBV28 combines with J gene TRBJ2-4; 10 positions match TRBD2. The germline V gene encodes CDR1 MDHEN and CDR2 SYDVKM. V gave up 5 bases and J gave up 1 base; unmatched junction bases: 17. The CDR3 totals 20 residues. In DNA form, the CDR3 reads TGTGCCAGCAGTACCTACGGGGCTAGCGGGAGCGAGTGGGCCAAAAACATTCAGTACTTC. Its translation: CASSTYGASGSEWAKNIQYF. The full variable domain, with the rest looked up from reference TRBV28 and TRBJ2-4, is DVKVTQSSRYLVKRTGEKVFLECVQDMDHENMFWYRQDPGLGLRLIYFSYDVKMKEKGDIPEGYSVSREKKERFSLILESASTNQTSMYLCASSTYGASGSEWAKNIQYFGAGTRLSVL.

The V and J genes are TRBV5-6 and TRBJ2-7, with unresolved D. V was cut by 4 bases and J by 0 bases, with 8 bases left in between. There are 13 residues in the CDR3. CDR1 and CDR2 from the germline V gene are SGHDT and YYEEEE. CDR3 in DNA: TGTGCCAGCAGCGGTCCTAGCTCCTACGAGCAGTACTTC. This sequence encodes CASSGPSSYEQYF.

The gene calls are TRBV9 and TRBJ1-6; no reliable D call. Deletions cut 0 bases from V and 4 bases from J, with 5 bases between. Germline V lookup: CDR1 SGDLS, CDR2 YYNGEE. There are 14 residues in the CDR3. CDR3 protein: CASSVGRYNSPLHF. The CDR3 region has the DNA TGTGCCAGCAGCGTAGGCAGGTATAATTCACCCCTCCACTTT.

The chain links TRBV29-1 to TRBJ1-1, with D possibly TRBD1 on 6 matching bases. The germline gives CDR1 SQVTM, CDR2 ANQGSEA. This CDR3 is 17 amino acids long. Trimming stripped 4 bases from V and 0 bases from J, with 21 bases between. CDR3 nucleotide sequence: TGCAGCGTTGTAGAGGCATGGGACAACCTAATGAACACTGAAGCTTTCTTT. This gives the protein CSVVEAWDNLMNTEAFF.

The sample holds one count of this clone. The chain joins TRBV7-3 to TRBJ2-3; 7 positions agree with TRBD1. This CDR3 spans 15 amino acids. J gave up 1 base and V 1 base, and 2 bases lay outside the gene matches. Germline lookup yields CDR1 SGHTA and CDR2 FQGTGA. CDR3 loop: CASSLRGGGTDTQYF. The CDR3 region has the DNA TGTGCCAGCAGCTTAAGAGGGGGCGGCACAGATACGCAGTATTTT.

Worth noting for this clone: Given a much more abundant clone one base away, this may be a read error. V and J are TRBV27 and TRBJ2-2; D not certain. The ends were cut back, 5 bases at V and 1 base at J, with 5 bases in the middle. CDR3 length equals 13 residues. CDR1 and CDR2 (germline): MNHEY, SMNVEV (reference sequence). The DNA of the CDR3 is TGTGCCAGCAGTATCGGGAACACCGGGGAGCTGTTTTTT. This translates into CASSIGNTGELFF.

The table lists this clone with a count of one. This chain joins TRBV28 and TRBJ2-7; 9 bases agree with TRBD2. The V gene end was trimmed by 10 bases and the J gene end by 2 bases; junction bases not matched to a gene: 9. The CDR3 consists of 14 residues. In germline, CDR1 is MDHEN, CDR2 SYDVKM. For the CDR3, the DNA is TGTGCCACCTTTAGCGGGAGAGACGCCTACGAGCAGTACTTC. Protein: CATFSGRDAYEQYF.

In its sample, this clone was seen once. This rearrangement joins TRBV9 to TRBJ2-7; D is undetermined. Germline V gene sequence: CDR1 SGDLS, CDR2 YYNGEE. This CDR3 spans 13 amino acids. V gave up 0 bases and J gave up 0 bases, with 4 bases separating them. The CDR3 region has the DNA TGTGCCAGCAGCGTAGCCCCCTCCTACGAGCAGTACTTC. It encodes CASSVAPSYEQYF.

The CDR3 nucleotides read TGTGCCAGCTCTCAAAGCGGGACTACTTACTACGAGCAGTACTTC. This translates into CASSQSGTTYYEQYF. The genes are TRBV18 and TRBJ2-7, with 7 positions matching TRBD2. This CDR3 contains 15 residues. The germline V gene has CDR1 KGHSH and CDR2 LQKENI. V dropped 6 bases and J dropped 3; count of bases not matched to a gene: 11.

The rearrangement joins TRBV3-1 (or the pseudogene TRBV3-2) to TRBJ1-6; D is unclear. The CDR3 sequence is 16 residues long. Germline loops: CDR1 LGHDT, CDR2 YNNKEL (reference sequence). Trimming took off 0 bases at V and 6 bases at J, with 12 bases between the two ends. CDR3 DNA: TGTGCCAGCAGCCAAGAACTCGCGCGCGCTAATTCACCCCTCCACTTT. It yields the protein CASSQELARANSPLHF.

The chain combines TRBV12-3 or TRBV12-4 with TRBJ1-1; D is ambiguous. The CDR3 spans 13 residues. The V gene lost 1 base and the J gene lost 0 bases, with 3 bases spanning the gap. CDR3 bases: TGTGCCAGCAGTTTAGGGCTGAACACTGAAGCTTTCTTT. Translation: CASSLGLNTEAFF.